The present T cell receptor beta chain was sequenced within a study of blood T cell repertoires in COVID-19. Study at large: Donors in the United States, Italy and Spain gave samples during acute or convalescent COVID-19. T cells, B-cell-depleted T cells, or PBMCs provided the cDNA or gDNA that served as material.

The V gene end was trimmed by 4 bases and the J gene end by 1 base; junction bases not matched to a gene: 7. The CDR3 runs 16 residues. CDR1 is SGHDT and CDR2 is YYEEEE in the germline V gene. In the source study's methods: Reference gene primer amplification gave nucleated cell count estimates. Using immunoSEQ multiplex PCR, the repertoire was profiled, and TCRdb retains in-frame clones only, with some absent. V, J and clone size derive from that table, while D and trimming were established from the DNA sequence. Here the sample spans 65,000 to 95,000 clones, roughly 87% being singletons. The genes are TRBV5-6 and TRBJ2-3; 9 bases fit TRBD1. The material sequenced was peripheral blood. The sequence derives from a man aged 65 to 85 with acute or convalescent COVID-19. CDR3 sequence: CASSPVGQGGTDTQYF. CDR3 DNA sequence: TGTGCCAGCAGCCCAGTGGGACAGGGAGGCACAGATACGCAGTATTTT.